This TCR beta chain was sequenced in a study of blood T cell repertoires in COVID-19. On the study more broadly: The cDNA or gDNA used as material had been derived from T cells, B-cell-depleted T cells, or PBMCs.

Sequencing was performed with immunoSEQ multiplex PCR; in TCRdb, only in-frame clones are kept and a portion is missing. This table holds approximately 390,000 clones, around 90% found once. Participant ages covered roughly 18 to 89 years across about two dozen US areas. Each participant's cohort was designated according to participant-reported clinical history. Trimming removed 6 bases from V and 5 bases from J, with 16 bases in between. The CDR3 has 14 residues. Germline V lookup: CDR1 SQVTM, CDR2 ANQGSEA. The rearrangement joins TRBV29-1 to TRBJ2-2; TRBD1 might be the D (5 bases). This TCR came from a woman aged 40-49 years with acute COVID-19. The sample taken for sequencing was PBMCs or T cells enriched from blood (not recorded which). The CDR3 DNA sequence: TGCAGCGTCCGTTATCTGGGGCAAACCGGGGAGCTGTTTTTT. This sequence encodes CSVRYLGQTGELFF.